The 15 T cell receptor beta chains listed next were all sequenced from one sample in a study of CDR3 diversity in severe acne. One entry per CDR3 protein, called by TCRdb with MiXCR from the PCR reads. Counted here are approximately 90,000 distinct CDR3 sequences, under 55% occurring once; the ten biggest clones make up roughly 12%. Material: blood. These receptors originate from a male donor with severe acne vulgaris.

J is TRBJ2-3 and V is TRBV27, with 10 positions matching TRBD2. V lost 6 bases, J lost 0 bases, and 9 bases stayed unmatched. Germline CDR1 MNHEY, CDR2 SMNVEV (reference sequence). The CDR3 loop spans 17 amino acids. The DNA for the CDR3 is TGTGCCAGCAGACCCTATGGACTAGCGGAAAGCACAGATACGCAGTATTTT. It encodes CASRPYGLAESTDTQYF.

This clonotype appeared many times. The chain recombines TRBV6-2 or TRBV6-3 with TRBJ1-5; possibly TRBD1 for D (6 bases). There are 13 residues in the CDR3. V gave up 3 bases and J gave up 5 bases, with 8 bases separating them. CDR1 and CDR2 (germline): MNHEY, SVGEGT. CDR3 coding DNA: TGTGCCAGCAGTTATACAGGGCATCAGCCCCAGCATTTT. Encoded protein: CASSYTGHQPQHF.

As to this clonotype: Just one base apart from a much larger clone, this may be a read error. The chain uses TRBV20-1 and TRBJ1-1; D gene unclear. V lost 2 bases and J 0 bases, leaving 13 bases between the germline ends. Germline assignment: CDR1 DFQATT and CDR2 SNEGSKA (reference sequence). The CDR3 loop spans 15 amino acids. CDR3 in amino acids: CSARSMAGLNTEAFF. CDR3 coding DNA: TGCAGTGCTAGATCAATGGCAGGCCTGAACACTGAAGCTTTCTTT.

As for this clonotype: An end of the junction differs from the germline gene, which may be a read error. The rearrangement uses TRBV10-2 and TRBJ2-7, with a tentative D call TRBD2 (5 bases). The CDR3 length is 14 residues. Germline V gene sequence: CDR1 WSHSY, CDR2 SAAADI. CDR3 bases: TGTGCCAGCAGTGAAGCGGTATGGATCTACGAGCAGTACTTC. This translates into CASSEAVWIYEQYF.

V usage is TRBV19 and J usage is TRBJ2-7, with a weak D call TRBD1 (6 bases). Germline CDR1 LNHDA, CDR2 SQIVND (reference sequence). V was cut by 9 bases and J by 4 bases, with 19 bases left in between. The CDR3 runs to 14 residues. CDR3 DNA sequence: TGTGCCAGCAGTTCCATTGGACAGTCTTACGAGCAGTACTTC. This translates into CASSSIGQSYEQYF.

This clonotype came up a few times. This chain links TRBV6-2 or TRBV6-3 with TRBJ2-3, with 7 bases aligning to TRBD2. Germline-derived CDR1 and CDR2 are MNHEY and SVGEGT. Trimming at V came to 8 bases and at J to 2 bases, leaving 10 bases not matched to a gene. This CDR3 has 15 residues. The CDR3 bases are TGTGCCAGCCGTCTCTTTGCGGGGGACACAGATACGCAGTATTTT. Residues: CASRLFAGDTDTQYF.

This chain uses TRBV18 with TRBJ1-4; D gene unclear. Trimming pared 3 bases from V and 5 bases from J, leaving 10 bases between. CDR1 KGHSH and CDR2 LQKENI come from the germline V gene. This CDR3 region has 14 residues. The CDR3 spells CASSPRATNEKLFF. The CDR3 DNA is TGTGCCAGCTCACCTAGAGCGACCAATGAAAAACTGTTTTTT.

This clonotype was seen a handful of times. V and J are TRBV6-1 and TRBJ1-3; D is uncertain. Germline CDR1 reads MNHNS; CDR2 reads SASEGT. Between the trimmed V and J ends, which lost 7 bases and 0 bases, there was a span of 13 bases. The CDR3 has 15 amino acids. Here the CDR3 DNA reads TGTGCCAGCACGGTGGAAATTGGCTCTGGAAACACCATATATTTT. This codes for CASTVEIGSGNTIYF.

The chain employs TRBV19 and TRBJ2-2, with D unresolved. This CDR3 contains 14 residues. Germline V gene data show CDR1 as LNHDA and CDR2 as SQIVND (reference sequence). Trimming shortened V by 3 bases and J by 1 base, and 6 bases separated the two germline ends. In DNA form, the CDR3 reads TGTGCCAGTAGTATTGGCGAGAACACCGGGGAGCTGTTTTTT. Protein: CASSIGENTGELFF.

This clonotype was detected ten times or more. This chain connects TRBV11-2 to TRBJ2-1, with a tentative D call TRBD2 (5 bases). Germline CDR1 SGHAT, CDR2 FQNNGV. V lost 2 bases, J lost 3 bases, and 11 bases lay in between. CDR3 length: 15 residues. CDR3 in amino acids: CASSLLGRRYNEQFF. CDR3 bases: TGTGCCAGCAGCTTATTAGGGAGACGCTACAATGAGCAGTTCTTC. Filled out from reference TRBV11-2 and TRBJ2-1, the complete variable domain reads EAGVAQSPRYKIIEKRQSVAFWCNPISGHATLYWYQQILGQGPKLLIQFQNNGVVDDSQLPKDRFSAERLKGVDSTLKIQPAKLEDSAVYLCASSLLGRRYNEQFFGPGTRLTVL.

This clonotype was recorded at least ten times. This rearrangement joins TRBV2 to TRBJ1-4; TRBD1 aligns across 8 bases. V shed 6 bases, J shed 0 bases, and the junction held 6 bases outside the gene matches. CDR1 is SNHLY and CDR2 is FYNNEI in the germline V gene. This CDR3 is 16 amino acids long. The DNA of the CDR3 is TGTGCCAGCAGCGGAACAGGGGGGGCAACTAATGAAAAACTGTTTTTT. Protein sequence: CASSGTGGATNEKLFF.

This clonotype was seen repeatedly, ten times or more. CDR3 region: CAISEDRGNQPQHF. The CDR3 nucleotides read TGTGCCATCAGTGAGGACAGGGGAAATCAGCCCCAGCATTTT. V gene TRBV10-3 combines with J gene TRBJ1-5; 8 bases agree with TRBD1. The CDR3 runs 14 residues. Germline CDR1 ENHRY, CDR2 SYGVKD. V dropped 2 bases and J dropped 4; count of bases not matched to a gene: 1.

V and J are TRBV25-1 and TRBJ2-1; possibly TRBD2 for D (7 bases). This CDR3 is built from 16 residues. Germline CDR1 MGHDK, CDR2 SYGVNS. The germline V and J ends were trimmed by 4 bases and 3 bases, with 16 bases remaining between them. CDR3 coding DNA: TGTGCCAGCAGTGGGGGGGGGGGCGGGCACTACAATGAGCAGTTCTTC. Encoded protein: CASSGGGGGHYNEQFF. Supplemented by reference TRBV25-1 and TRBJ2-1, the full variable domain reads EADIYQTPRYLVIGTGKKITLECSQTMGHDKMYWYQQDPGMELHLIHYSYGVNSTEKGDLSSESTVSRIRTEHFPLTLESARPSHTSQYLCASSGGGGGHYNEQFFGPGTRLTVL.

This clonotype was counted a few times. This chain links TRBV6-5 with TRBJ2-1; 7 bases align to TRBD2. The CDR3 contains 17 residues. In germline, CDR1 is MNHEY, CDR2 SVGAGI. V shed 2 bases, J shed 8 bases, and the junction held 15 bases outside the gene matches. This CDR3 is CASSYGGSGASGDEQFF. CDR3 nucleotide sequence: TGTGCCAGCAGTTACGGGGGGAGCGGGGCCTCGGGGGATGAGCAGTTCTTC.

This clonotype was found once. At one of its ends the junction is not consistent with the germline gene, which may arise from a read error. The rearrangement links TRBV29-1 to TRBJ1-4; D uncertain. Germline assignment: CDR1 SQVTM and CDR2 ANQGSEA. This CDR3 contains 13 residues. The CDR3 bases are TGCAGCGTTGATGTAGGGAAGGACGAAAAACCGTTTTTT. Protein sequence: CSVDVGKDEKPFF. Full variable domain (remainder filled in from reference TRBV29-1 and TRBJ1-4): SAVISQKPSRDICQRGTSLTIQCQVDSQVTMMFWYRQQPGQSLTLIATANQGSEATYESGFVIDKFPISRPNLTFSTLTVSNMSPEDSSIYLCSVDVGKDEKPFFGSGTQLSVL.